This T cell receptor (beta chain) stems from a study of Graves' ophthalmopathy and Graves' hyperthyroidism. Transcripts of RNA were the source for amplifying TCR beta CDR3 regions. The library came from an HTBI-primed first-round RT-PCR and a second-round multiplex PCR. In TCRdb, the multiplex PCR reads were re-called with MiXCR into one record per CDR3 protein. Here the sample spans about 220,000 distinct CDR3 sequences, about a fifth being singletons. Trimming took 6 bases from V and 0 from J, leaving 8 bases between them. The V gene's germline CDR1 is MGHRA and CDR2 YSYEKL. The CDR3 has 13 residues.

Sequenced sample: peripheral blood. This chain joins TRBV4-1 and TRBJ1-1; unclear D gene. This sequence was found in a woman between 45 and 65 years old with Graves' ophthalmopathy. This CDR3 reads CASRMGMNTEAFF. The DNA of the CDR3 is TGCGCCAGCAGGATGGGAATGAACACTGAAGCTTTCTTT.